This T cell receptor beta chain comes out of a study of early T cells in non-severe SARS-CoV-2 infection. Study information: Sequencing was performed on bulk RNA from unsorted whole blood, leaving chains unpaired.

The protocol attached unique molecular identifiers to individual cDNA molecules. MiXCR, applied by TCRdb to the 5' RACE reads, yields one record per CDR3 protein. The top ten clones hold 6% of a sample with more than 75,000 distinct CDR3 sequences, less than 15% of them seen once. Germline assignment: CDR1 MNHNS and CDR2 SASEGT. The CDR3 extends over 14 amino acids. Regarding the study as a whole: Matching results from VDJdb favored anti-spike CD8 responses, leaving private and CD4 specificities undetected.

Concerning this clonotype: Its antigen is still unknown. Given a much more abundant clone one base away, this may be a read error.

J is TRBJ1-5 and V is TRBV6-1, with a tentative D call TRBD1 (6 bases). The source of this sequence is an adult who was a healthcare worker with PCR-confirmed SARS-CoV-2 infection or an uninfected control (not recorded which). The sample taken for sequencing was whole blood. The CDR3 nucleotides are TGTGCCAACAGTTCTGACAGGAGCAATCAGCCCCAGCATTTT. Its translation: CANSSDRSNQPQHF.